This T cell receptor (beta chain) was captured by sequencing in a study of T cell responses to AZD1222 COVID-19 vaccine. Study-level results: Donor demographics were predominantly white British with a female majority; clonal diversity may be underestimated. Baseline serostatus was positive in only a handful of AZD1222 recipients.

This clone was detected a few times. Its antigen is undetermined. Between the trimmed V and J ends, which lost 2 bases and 12 bases, there was a span of 13 bases. The CDR3 covers 11 residues. Looked up from germline, CDR1 is DFQATT and CDR2 is SNEGSKA (reference sequence). Sequencing used immunoSEQ multiplex PCR; TCRdb keeps in-frame clones, though not all of them. Of 110,000 to 150,000 clones listed, 80% to 90% are singletons. The sample was peripheral blood, taken on day 0 of AZD1222 vaccination. This rearrangement joins TRBV20-1 to TRBJ1-2, with D unresolved. The clonotype comes from an adult in good health. CDR3 residues: CSARTVLLDTF. CDR3 DNA: TGCAGTGCTAGAACAGTCCTATTGGACACCTTC.